This T cell receptor beta chain derives from a study of blood T cell repertoires in COVID-19. Study-wide context: The study drew acute and convalescent COVID-19 samples from the United States, Italy and Spain. Sources were T cells, B-cell-depleted T cells, or PBMCs; the material itself was cDNA or gDNA.

This clone was detected only a few times. Authors' analysis steps: It was from reference gene primer amplification that nucleated cell counts were estimated. Repertoires were generated with immunoSEQ multiplex PCR, while TCRdb's copy carries only in-frame clones and drops some. The D gene and trimming were derived from the DNA, and the V and J assignments and clone size from that table. The table includes some 290,000 clones, 81% detected once. V dropped 0 bases and J dropped 5 bases, with 13 bases sitting between them. Germline V gene data show CDR1 as MGHRA and CDR2 as YSYEKL. The CDR3 length is 15 residues.

The genes are TRBV4-1 and TRBJ1-2; D unclear. The sequenced sample consisted of peripheral blood. This sequence originates from a woman aged 60-75 years with active or convalescent COVID-19. The CDR3 DNA reads as TGCGCCAGCAGCCAAGAGTTCACAGCTTCGTATGGCTACACCTTC. As protein: CASSQEFTASYGYTF.